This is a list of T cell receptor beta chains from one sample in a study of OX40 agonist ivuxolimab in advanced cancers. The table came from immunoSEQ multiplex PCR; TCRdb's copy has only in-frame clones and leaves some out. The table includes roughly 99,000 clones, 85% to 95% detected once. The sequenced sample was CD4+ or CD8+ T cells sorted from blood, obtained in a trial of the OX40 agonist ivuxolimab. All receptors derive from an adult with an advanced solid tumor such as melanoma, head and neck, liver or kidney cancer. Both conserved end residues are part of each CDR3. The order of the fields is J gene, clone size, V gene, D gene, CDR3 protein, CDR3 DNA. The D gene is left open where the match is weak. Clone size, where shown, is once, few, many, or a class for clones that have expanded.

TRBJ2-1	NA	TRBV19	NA	CASSSRLWSLQFF	TGTGCCAGTAGCAGTAGGTTGTGGAGTCTACAGTTCTTC
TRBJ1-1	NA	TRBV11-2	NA	CASSLQSGNTEAFF	TGTGCCAGCAGCTTACAAAGCGGGAACACTGAAGCTTTCTTT
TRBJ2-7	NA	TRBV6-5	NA	CASSYSTGPSYEQYF	TGTGCCAGCAGTTACAGTACAGGGCCCTCCTACGAGCAGTACTTC
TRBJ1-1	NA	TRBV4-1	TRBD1	CASSHPTGAAGTEAFF	TGCGCCAGCAGCCACCCGACAGGGGCGGCGGGGACTGAAGCTTTCTTT
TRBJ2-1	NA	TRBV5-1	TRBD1	CASSLSRTGQNEQFF	TGCGCCAGCAGCTTGTCGCGGACAGGGCAAAATGAGCAGTTCTTC
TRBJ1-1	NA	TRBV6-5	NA	CASSRPGTEAFF	TGTGCCAGCAGCCGACCTGGCACTGAAGCTTTCTTT
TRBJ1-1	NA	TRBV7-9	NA	CASSLRGPMNTEAFF	TGTGCCAGCAGCTTAAGGGGCCCCATGAACACTGAAGCTTTCTTT
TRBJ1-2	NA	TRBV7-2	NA	CASSLMSASGGYTF	TGTGCCAGCAGCTTAATGTCAGCCTCTGGAGGCTACACCTTC
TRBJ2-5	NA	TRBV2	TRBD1	CASTYPTGGQETQYF	TGTGCCAGCACTTACCCCACAGGGGGTCAAGAGACCCAGTACTTC
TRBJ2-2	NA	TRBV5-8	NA	CASSLGSTNTGELFF	TGTGCCAGCAGCTTAGGCTCTACGAACACCGGGGAGCTGTTTTTT
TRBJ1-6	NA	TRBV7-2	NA	CASSYAGGRGNSPLHF	TGTGCCAGCAGCTACGCGGGGGGCCGAGGTAATTCACCCCTCCACTTT
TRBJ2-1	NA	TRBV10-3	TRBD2	CAIGTSGGSYNEQFF	TGTGCCATCGGCACTAGCGGGGGGTCATACAATGAGCAGTTCTTC
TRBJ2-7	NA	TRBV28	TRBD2	CASSFLAGMQEQYF	TGTGCCAGCAGTTTCTTAGCGGGAATGCAAGAGCAGTACTTC
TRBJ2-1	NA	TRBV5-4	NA	CAVSLQGSPPNEQFF	TGTGCCGTCTCGCTTCAGGGGTCCCCCCCCAATGAGCAGTTCTTC
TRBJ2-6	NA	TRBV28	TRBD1	CASEQGSSGANVLTF	TGTGCCAGCGAACAGGGGTCCTCTGGGGCCAACGTCCTGACTTTC
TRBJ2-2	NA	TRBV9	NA	CASSVVPGTTGELFF	TGTGCCAGCAGCGTAGTTCCGGGTACCACCGGGGAGCTGTTTTTT
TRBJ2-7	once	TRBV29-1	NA	CSAPEPRSYEQYF	TGCAGTGCTCCCGAGCCTCGCTCCTACGAGCAGTACTTC
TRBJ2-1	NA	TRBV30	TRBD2	CAWSLAGPSYNEQFF	TGTGCCTGGAGCCTAGCGGGGCCCTCCTACAATGAGCAGTTCTTC
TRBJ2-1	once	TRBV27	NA	CASSWARGYYNEQFF	TGTGCCAGCAGCTGGGCTCGCGGCTACTACAATGAGCAGTTCTTC
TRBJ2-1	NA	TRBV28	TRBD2	CASIYTSGSRFNEQFF	TGTGCCAGCATTTATACTAGCGGGAGTAGGTTCAATGAGCAGTTCTTC
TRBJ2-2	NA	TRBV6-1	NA	CASSEGGPGTGELFF	TGTGCCAGCAGTGAAGGCGGTCCGGGCACCGGGGAGCTGTTTTTT
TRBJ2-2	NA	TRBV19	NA	CASSRDFSTGELFF	TGTGCCAGTAGTAGGGACTTCTCCACCGGGGAGCTGTTTTTT
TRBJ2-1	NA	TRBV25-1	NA	CASSVIGGVDEQFF	TGTGCCAGCAGTGTGATTGGAGGTGTCGATGAGCAGTTCTTC
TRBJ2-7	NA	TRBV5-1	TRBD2	CASSLAGGAGYLYEQYF	TGCGCCAGCAGCTTGGCCGGGGGGGCAGGGTACCTCTACGAGCAGTACTTC
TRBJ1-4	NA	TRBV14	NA	CASSLQGVDEKLFF	TGTGCCAGCAGCCTACAGGGCGTGGATGAAAAACTGTTTTTT
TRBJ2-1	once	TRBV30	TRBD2	CAWSDETSSSYNEQFF	TGTGCCTGGAGTGATGAGACTAGCAGCTCCTACAATGAGCAGTTCTTC
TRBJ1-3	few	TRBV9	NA	CASSDMSSGNTIYF	TGTGCCAGCTCCGACATGAGCTCTGGAAACACCATATATTTT
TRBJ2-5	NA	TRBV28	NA	CASSLGGWETQYF	TGTGCCAGCAGTTTGGGGGGTTGGGAGACCCAGTACTTC
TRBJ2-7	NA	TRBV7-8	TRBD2	CASSLGPGGGAYEQYF	TGTGCCAGCAGCTTAGGCCCGGGAGGTGGAGCCTACGAGCAGTACTTC
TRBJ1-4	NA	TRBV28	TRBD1	CASSPGDREHEKLFF	TGTGCCAGCAGTCCCGGGGACAGGGAGCATGAAAAACTGTTTTTT
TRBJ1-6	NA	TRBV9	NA	CASAAGRSNSPLHF	TGTGCCAGCGCCGCGGGACGGTCTAATTCACCCCTCCACTTT
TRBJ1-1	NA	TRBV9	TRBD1	CASTLGGMNTEAFF	TGTGCCAGCACCCTAGGGGGCATGAACACTGAAGCTTTCTTT
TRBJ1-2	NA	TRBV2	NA	CAEGGGGSLNYGYTF	TGTGCCGAAGGCGGGGGCGGCAGCCTTAACTATGGCTACACCTTC
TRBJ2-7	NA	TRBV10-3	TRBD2	CATRTSGTLYEQYF	TGTGCCACACGGACTAGCGGGACCCTCTACGAGCAGTACTTC
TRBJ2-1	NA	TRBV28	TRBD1	CASSRQGARNEQFF	TGTGCCAGCAGTCGACAGGGGGCGCGGAATGAGCAGTTCTTC
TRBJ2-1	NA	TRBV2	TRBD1	CASSEGQGNYNEQFF	TGTGCCAGCAGTGAAGGACAGGGAAACTACAATGAGCAGTTCTTC
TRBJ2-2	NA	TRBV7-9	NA	CASSLGRLAGELFF	TGTGCCAGCAGCTTAGGGAGATTGGCCGGGGAGCTGTTTTTT
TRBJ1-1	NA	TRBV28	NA	CASIPRPGLLNTEAFF	TGTGCCAGCATCCCCCGGCCGGGGCTTTTGAACACTGAAGCTTTCTTT
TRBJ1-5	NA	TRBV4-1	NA	CASSHTPGADNQPQHF	TGCGCCAGCAGCCACACGCCAGGGGCAGATAATCAGCCCCAGCATTTT
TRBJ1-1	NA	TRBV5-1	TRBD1	CASSPGTGGTEAFF	TGCGCCAGCAGCCCAGGGACAGGGGGCACTGAAGCTTTCTTT
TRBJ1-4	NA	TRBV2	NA	CASTPTGTTNEKLFF	TGTGCCAGCACCCCCACAGGGACAACTAATGAAAAACTGTTTTTT
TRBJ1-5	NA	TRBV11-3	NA	CASSLDLPGVPQHF	TGTGCCAGCAGCTTAGATCTGCCAGGGGTCCCCCAGCATTTT
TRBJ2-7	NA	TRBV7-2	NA	CASSASIYEQYF	TGTGCCAGCAGCGCGTCGATTTACGAGCAGTACTTC
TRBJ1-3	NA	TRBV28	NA	CASSLEPSAGNTIYF	TGTGCCAGCAGTTTAGAACCCTCGGCTGGAAACACCATATATTTT
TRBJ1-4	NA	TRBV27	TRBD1	CASSRSQGDEKLFF	TGTGCCAGCAGTCGAAGTCAGGGGGATGAAAAACTGTTTTTT
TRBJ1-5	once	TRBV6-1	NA	CASSEIVGQPQHF	TGTGCCAGCAGTGAAATTGTGGGTCAGCCCCAGCATTTT
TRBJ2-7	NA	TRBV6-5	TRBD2	CASSKPGLLSYEQYF	TGTGCCAGCAGCAAACCGGGACTACTATCCTACGAGCAGTACTTC
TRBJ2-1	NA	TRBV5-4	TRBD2	CASSLPGGRVYEQFF	TGTGCCAGCAGCCTTCCCGGCGGGAGGGTATATGAGCAGTTCTTC
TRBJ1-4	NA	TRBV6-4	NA	CASSAMDSLTTNEKLFF	TGTGCCAGCAGTGCCATGGACAGCCTAACAACTAATGAAAAACTGTTTTTT
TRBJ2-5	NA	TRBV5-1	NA	CASSDGTQGVETQYF	TGCGCCAGCAGCGATGGGACGCAAGGGGTAGAGACCCAGTACTTC
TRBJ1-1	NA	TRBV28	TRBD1	CASSLLSRGLADTEAFF	TGTGCCAGCAGTTTATTGAGCAGGGGGCTTGCGGACACTGAAGCTTTCTTT
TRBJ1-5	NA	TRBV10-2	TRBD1	CASTPGTGGDQPQHF	TGCGCCAGCACCCCCGGGACAGGGGGCGATCAGCCCCAGCATTTT
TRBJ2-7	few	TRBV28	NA	CASSSYAGQSEQYF	TGTGCCAGCAGCTCCTACGCGGGTCAGAGCGAGCAGTACTTC
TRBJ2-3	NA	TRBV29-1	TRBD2	CSVEDRAGSDTQYF	TGCAGCGTTGAAGATCGAGCGGGGTCAGATACGCAGTATTTT
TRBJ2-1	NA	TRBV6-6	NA	CASSYSKGPSRNEQFF	TGTGCCAGCAGTTACTCGAAAGGGCCCTCGCGGAATGAGCAGTTCTTC
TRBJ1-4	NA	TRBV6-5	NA	CASNPGGGAREKLFF	TGTGCCAGTAACCCCGGGGGGGGCGCGCGGGAAAAACTGTTTTTT
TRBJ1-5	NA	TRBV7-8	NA	CASSLGAEPQHF	TGTGCCAGCAGCTTAGGTGCTGAGCCCCAGCATTTT